This note documents a single TCR beta chain sequence. Its antigen is unknown. No much larger clone is present one base from it, and per-base qualities are unavailable. V is pared back by 4 bases and J by 7 bases, with 11 bases lying between the germline termini. The CDR3 starts with the cysteine, ends with the phenylalanine, and has 13 residues. This entry keeps only the CDR3 DNA: 39 bases, framed from base 1. CDR1 and CDR2 (SGHRS, YFSETQ) derive from the germline V gene. Expansion of CD8+CD57+ cells had been shown by flow cytometry in the patients chosen for sequencing. Severe acquired aplastic anemia was diagnosed in all patients according to International Study of Aplastic Anemia and Agranulocytosis and Camitta criteria. No therapy had been received by the patients at the time of blood sampling. The study deep-sequenced TCR repertoires of sorted CD4+ and CD8+ blood T cells from severe aplastic anemia patients and healthy subjects. In the USA, patient enrollment took place under clinicaltrials.gov protocols 00001620, 01623167, 00001397, 00071045, 00081523 and 00961064. Ficoll-Paque density gradient centrifugation was used to isolate peripheral blood mononuclear cells. Before DNA extraction, CD4+ and CD8+ T cells were sorted by FACS or by magnetic beads.

The sample originates from a study of CD8+CD57+ T cells in acquired aplastic anemia (dated by TCRdb to 2016 to 2019). Regarding the study in general: DNA extracted from sorted CD4+ and CD8+ cells had a mean of approximately 3.3 ug, with a range of 0.2 to 27.4 ug. CD8+CD57+ expansion was defined as a frequency above the mean frequency observed in healthy subjects. Study-wide findings and limitations: Although 25 to 30 CD8+ CDR3 sequences were shared by patients and controls, these sequences appeared highly expressed in patients and within the immunodominant clones of patients. CD8+ Simpson's diversity did not differ significantly between patients and healthy controls (P=0.060).

TCR beta VDJ combination and CDR3 sequence profiling used genomic DNA as the template. An Illumina HiSeq 2000 was used for TCR repertoire sequencing. The published analysis was carried out like this. TRBV/TRBJ rearrangement plots, CDR3 size and DJ length profiles, and Simpson's diversity index were used to assess repertoires. The most abundant DNA sequence in the deep sequencing data was defined as the immunodominant clone. CDR3 amino acid sequences were checked for sharing between subjects and were compared against published repertoires and the VDJdb database. TCRdb reworked the public reads: Q25 trimming with fastp, MiXCR clone assembly, productive beta chains retained. Every CDR3 protein is listed once, alongside the most common genes and DNA of its rows. V and J calls and clone size were set by TCRdb, not the authors. In all, the sample holds a few hundred thousand distinct CDR3 sequences, and about 50% of those were seen once. Approximately 1.3% of the sample rests with the top ten.

The V and J segments used are TRBV5-1 and TRBJ1-4; a tentative D match to TRBD1 spans 6 bases. This TCR came from a human donor with aplastic anemia. Sample: sorted CD4+, CD8+, or CD8+CD57+ T cells (not recorded which) from PBMCs. The CDR3 protein is CASSRTVSEKLFF. The DNA is as follows: TGCGCCAGCAGCCGGACAGTGTCTGAAAAACTGTTTTTT.